This T cell receptor beta chain was sequenced in a study of blood T cell repertoires in COVID-19. Study-level information: T cells, B-cell-depleted T cells, or PBMCs provided the cDNA or gDNA that served as material.

Trimming removed 2 bases at V and 3 bases at J, with 11 bases between. Germline V gene data show CDR1 as SGHRS and CDR2 as YFSETQ. The CDR3 consists of 14 residues. Here immunoSEQ multiplex PCR was the method, and the copy in TCRdb shows in-frame clones only, minus some. The repertoire includes around 370,000 clones, 88% of them detected once, and 6% to 8% sits in the top ten. Material: peripheral blood. This TCR derives from an older woman with COVID-19, enrolled during active disease. The chain carries TRBV5-1 and TRBJ2-5; D may be TRBD1 (5 bases). CDR3 nucleotide sequence: TGCGCCAGCAGCTTCTCTACAGGAGAAGAGACCCAGTACTTC. Its translation: CASSFSTGEETQYF. Full variable domain (missing parts from reference TRBV5-1 and TRBJ2-5): KAGVTQTPRYLIKTRGQQVTLSCSPISGHRSVSWYQQTPGQGLQFLFEYFSETQRNKGNFPGRFSGRQFSNSRSEMNVSTLELGDSALYLCASSFSTGEETQYFGPGTRLLVL.